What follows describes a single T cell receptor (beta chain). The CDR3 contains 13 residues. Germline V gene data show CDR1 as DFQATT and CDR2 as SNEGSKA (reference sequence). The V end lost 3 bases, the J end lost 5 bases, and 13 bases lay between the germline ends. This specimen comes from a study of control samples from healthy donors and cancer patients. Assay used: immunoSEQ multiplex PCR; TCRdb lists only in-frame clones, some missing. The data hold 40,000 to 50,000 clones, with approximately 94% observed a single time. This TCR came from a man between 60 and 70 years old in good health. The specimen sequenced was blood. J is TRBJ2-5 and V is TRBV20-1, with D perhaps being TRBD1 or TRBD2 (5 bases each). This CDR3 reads CSASRGVQETQYF. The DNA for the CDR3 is TGCAGTGCTAGTCGAGGGGTACAGGAGACCCAGTACTTC.